Below, 18 T cell receptor beta chains from the same sample are listed, as sequenced in a study of blood T cell repertoires in COVID-19. The protocol was immunoSEQ multiplex PCR, while the TCRdb copy is restricted to in-frame clones and leaves out a portion. The table shows 450,000 or so clones, with around 91% occurring only once. Input material: PBMCs or T cells enriched from blood (not recorded which). Receptors were obtained from a man in his late teens or twenties who had recovered from COVID-19.

V and J are TRBV7-9 and TRBJ2-1; D gene ambiguous. The V gene lost 4 bases and the J gene lost 2 bases, with 3 bases spanning the gap. CDR3 size: 12 residues. CDR1 and CDR2 (germline): SEHNR, FQNEAQ (reference sequence). The CDR3 nucleotides are TGTGCCAGCAGCTCTCCCTACAATGAGCAGTTCTTC. As protein: CASSSPYNEQFF.

The chain employs TRBV4-1 and TRBJ2-3; the match to TRBD2 covers 11 bases. The ends lost 0 bases at V and 6 bases at J; junction bases unmatched: 8. The germline CDR1 and CDR2 sequences are MGHRA and YSYEKL. The CDR3 covers 17 residues. CDR3 in DNA: TGCGCCAGCAGCCAAGAAAATAGCGGGGGGGCCAGGGATACGCAGTATTTT. Its protein product is CASSQENSGGARDTQYF.

V and J are TRBV6-5 and TRBJ2-3; 8 bases are a match to TRBD1. CDR1 and CDR2 from the germline V gene are MNHEY and SVGAGI. The CDR3 is made up of 15 amino acids. With V trimmed by 10 bases and J by 0 bases, 9 bases remained unmatched. CDR3 residues: CATGQGLVSTDTQYF. In DNA form, the CDR3 reads TGTGCCACAGGACAGGGCCTTGTTAGCACAGATACGCAGTATTTT.

CDR3 in DNA: TGTGCCAGCACCCCCGGGACAGGGGGCCGCGAGCAGTACTTC. It codes for CASTPGTGGREQYF. The J gene is TRBJ2-7, the V gene TRBV18; TRBD1 matches 12 bases. Germline CDR1 KGHSH, CDR2 LQKENI. J gave up 6 bases and V 8 bases, and 8 bases lay outside the gene matches. This CDR3 is built from 14 residues.

This sequence joins TRBV27 and TRBJ1-4; a weak D match, TRBD1 (6 bases). CDR3 length: 14 residues. V lost 2 bases to trimming and J lost 8 bases, with 12 bases between them. Per the germline V gene, CDR1 is MNHEY and CDR2 is SMNVEV (reference sequence). The CDR3 protein is CASSLRGQNEKLFF. CDR3 nucleotides: TGTGCCAGCAGTTTAAGGGGACAAAACGAAAAACTGTTTTTT.

This chain links TRBV23-1 with TRBJ1-6; no firm D call. TRBV23-1 is identified as an open reading frame with a role that is uncertain. V lost 2 bases and J 9 bases, leaving 26 bases between the germline ends. The CDR3 runs to 19 residues. This chain's CDR3 is CASSQPVAVLYGLSSPLHF. As DNA, the CDR3 is TGCGCCAGCAGTCAACCGGTCGCGGTTTTATACGGGTTAAGTTCACCCCTCCACTTT.

J is TRBJ2-7 and V is TRBV27; TRBD2 matches 11 bases. Looked up from germline, CDR1 is MNHEY and CDR2 is SMNVEV (reference sequence). CDR3 length: 13 amino acids. The junction had 4 bases not matched to a gene; V was cut back by 5 bases and J by 7 bases. CDR3 sequence reads: CASSPGLAVEQYF. The CDR3 DNA sequence: TGTGCCAGCAGTCCGGGACTAGCGGTTGAGCAGTACTTC.

The chain employs TRBV5-1 and TRBJ1-6, with D hard to call. This CDR3 comprises 12 residues. Germline loops: CDR1 SGHRS, CDR2 YFSETQ. V gave up 3 bases and J gave up 8 bases, with 6 bases separating them. The CDR3: CASSSPDSPLHF. CDR3 bases: TGCGCCAGCAGCTCCCCTGATTCACCCCTCCACTTT.

The chain combines TRBV6-5 with TRBJ1-1, with D hard to call. V gave up 10 bases and J gave up 3 bases, with 18 bases separating them. The germline V gene has CDR1 MNHEY and CDR2 SVGAGI. The CDR3 length is 14 residues. The CDR3 protein is CATAVRGMYTEAFF. The CDR3 region has the DNA TGTGCCACAGCTGTGCGGGGTATGTACACTGAAGCTTTCTTT.

The CDR3 spells CASSAGTSGTDTQYF. CDR3 nucleotide sequence: TGTGCCAGCAGTGCTGGAACGTCCGGGACAGATACGCAGTATTTT. The V call is TRBV2, the J call TRBJ2-3; unclear D gene. This CDR3 comprises 15 residues. V lost 4 bases to trimming and J lost 3 bases, with 14 bases between them. Germline V gene sequence: CDR1 SNHLY, CDR2 FYNNEI.

This clone came up a few times. The rearrangement links TRBV6-5 to TRBJ1-2, with D hard to call. V was pared by 2 bases and J by 1 base, with 5 bases between. The CDR3 totals 13 residues. The germline V gene has CDR1 MNHEY and CDR2 SVGAGI. The CDR3 nucleotides read TGTGCCAGCAGTTACCGGGATAACTATGGCTACACCTTC. Translated, it gives CASSYRDNYGYTF.

The chain carries TRBV7-6 and TRBJ1-2; D uncertain. Germline-derived CDR1 and CDR2 are SGHVS and FNYEAQ. The V end lost 7 bases, the J end lost 2 bases, and 11 bases lay between the germline ends. CDR3 length equals 13 residues. CDR3 sequence: CASTKDSNYGYTF. In nucleotides, the CDR3 is TGTGCCAGCACCAAAGACTCAAACTATGGCTACACCTTC.

This chain connects TRBV29-1 to TRBJ1-2, with D possibly being TRBD1 (5 bases). V was cut by 3 bases and J by 5 bases, with 10 bases left in between. The V gene's germline CDR1 is SQVTM and CDR2 ANQGSEA. The CDR3 sequence is 12 residues long. The CDR3 bases are TGCAGCGTTGACCAGGGCCGATATGGCTACACCTTC. Protein sequence: CSVDQGRYGYTF. Variable domain in full (rest from reference TRBV29-1 and TRBJ1-2): SAVISQKPSRDICQRGTSLTIQCQVDSQVTMMFWYRQQPGQSLTLIATANQGSEATYESGFVIDKFPISRPNLTFSTLTVSNMSPEDSSIYLCSVDQGRYGYTFGSGTRLTVV.

The chain has TRBV11-2 and TRBJ2-7; D may be TRBD2 (6 bases). CDR1 SGHAT and CDR2 FQNNGV come from the germline V gene. This CDR3 spans 14 amino acids. Trimming shortened V by 1 base and J by 3 bases, and 10 bases separated the two germline ends. CDR3 bases: TGTGCCAGCAGCTTAGGGACTACTGTCTACGAGCAGTACTTC. Protein: CASSLGTTVYEQYF.

Notes on this clone: The sample has other DNA sequences that encode this CDR3 too. The rearrangement joins TRBV25-1 to TRBJ1-2, with D possibly TRBD1 on 6 matching bases. The V gene's germline CDR1 is MGHDK and CDR2 SYGVNS. The length of the CDR3 is 14 residues. Deletions cut 2 bases from V and 1 base from J, with 8 bases between. The CDR3 protein is CASSEGGGNYGYTF. CDR3 nucleotide sequence: TGTGCCAGCAGTGAAGGGGGCGGTAACTATGGCTACACCTTC.

The CDR3 here is CATSRARAGDTQYF. Written as DNA, the CDR3 is TGTGCCACCAGCAGAGCCCGGGCGGGGGATACGCAGTATTTT. The chain has TRBV15 and TRBJ2-3, with D perhaps matching TRBD2 (6 bases). The CDR3 contains 14 residues. Germline V lookup: CDR1 LNHNV, CDR2 YYDKDF (reference sequence). Trimming pared 1 base from V and 6 bases from J, leaving 11 bases between. Combining the CDR3 with reference TRBV15 and TRBJ2-3 gives the whole variable domain DAMVIQNPRYQVTQFGKPVTLSCSQTLNHNVMYWYQQKSSQAPKLLFHYYDKDFNNEADTPDNFQSRRPNTSFCFLDIRSPGLGDTAMYLCATSRARAGDTQYFGPGTRLTVL.

The chain employs TRBV19 and TRBJ1-5; 7 bases line up with TRBD1. V shed 4 bases and J 6 bases; nucleotides not matched to a gene: 9. Germline CDR1 reads LNHDA; CDR2 reads SQIVND (reference sequence). CDR3 length equals 15 residues. The CDR3 coding sequence is TGTGCCAGTAGTACAAAGACAGGGAGCGGTCAGCCCCAGCATTTT. Translation gives CASSTKTGSGQPQHF.

This clone was counted a single time. The chain carries TRBV18 and TRBJ2-5, with D tentatively TRBD1 (5 bases). Trimming pared 1 base from V and 2 bases from J, leaving 11 bases between. The CDR3 contains 15 residues. Germline CDR1 and CDR2: KGHSH and LQKENI. The CDR3 bases are TGTGCCAGCTCACCACTGCCGACAGATCAAGAGACCCAGTACTTC. Its translation is CASSPLPTDQETQYF. Variable domain in full (rest from reference TRBV18 and TRBJ2-5): NAGVMQNPRHLVRRRGQEARLRCSPMKGHSHVYWYRQLPEEGLKFMVYLQKENIIDESGMPKERFSAEFPKEGPSILRIQQVVRGDSAAYFCASSPLPTDQETQYFGPGTRLLVL.